The present TCR beta chain was sequenced within a study of blood T cell repertoires in COVID-19. The repertoire was sequenced with immunoSEQ multiplex PCR; TCRdb's copy has only in-frame clones and lacks some. The sample has approximately 260,000 clones, 80% to 90% seen once. The length of the CDR3 is 16 residues. V lost 5 bases, J lost 6 bases, and 15 bases stayed unmatched. Germline-derived CDR1 and CDR2 are MDHEN and SYDVKM. The sequenced sample consisted of peripheral blood. The source of this sequence is a woman in her 70s with acute or convalescent COVID-19. The J gene is TRBJ1-2, the V gene TRBV28; 7 positions match TRBD1. CDR3 residues: CASSNPGTATRNGYTF. CDR3 coding DNA: TGTGCCAGCAGTAACCCTGGGACAGCCACCAGGAATGGCTACACCTTC.